The next 13 T cell receptor beta chains were all read from a single sample in a study of cytomegalovirus exposure and HLA in healthy donors (dated by TCRdb to 2016 to 2017). The library was made by the immunoSEQ multiplex PCR assay. The multiplex PCR relied on a mix of 60 forward primers for TCR Vbeta segments and 13 reverse primers for TCR Jbeta segments. Held by TCRdb, this immuneACCESS table contains in-frame sequences only and omits some clones. Under half of the omission traces to an unresolved V gene where checked; the cause of the rest is unknown. The sample records about 220,000 clones, roughly 85% of which are singletons. The ten largest clonotypes hold 1.5% to 2% of the sample. The sample was PBMCs. These receptors came from a male donor in good health and CMV-seronegative.

The V gene is TRBV28, the J gene TRBJ2-7, with 10 bases identical to TRBD1. Germline assignment: CDR1 MDHEN and CDR2 SYDVKM. With V trimmed by 6 bases and J by 4 bases, 3 bases remained unmatched. This CDR3 has 13 residues. The CDR3, as DNA: TGTGCCAGCAGCTGGACAGGGGGTTACGAGCAGTACTTC. Translation gives CASSWTGGYEQYF. Full variable domain (missing parts from reference TRBV28 and TRBJ2-7): DVKVTQSSRYLVKRTGEKVFLECVQDMDHENMFWYRQDPGLGLRLIYFSYDVKMKEKGDIPEGYSVSREKKERFSLILESASTNQTSMYLCASSWTGGYEQYFGPGTRLTVT.

This clone was detected a few times. This chain links TRBV19 with TRBJ1-6; D remains ambiguous. Germline loops: CDR1 LNHDA, CDR2 SQIVND (reference sequence). Trimming removed 4 bases from V and 7 bases from J, with 8 bases in between. This CDR3 comprises 13 residues. This chain's CDR3 is CASSSSENSPLHF. The CDR3 DNA reads TGTGCCAGTAGTAGCTCGGAGAATTCACCCCTCCACTTT.

The J gene is TRBJ2-3, the V gene TRBV4-2; TRBD2 agrees at 12 bases. V lost 0 bases, J lost 2 bases, and 3 bases stayed unmatched. Germline V gene data show CDR1 as LGHNA and CDR2 as YNFKEQ. There are 17 residues in the CDR3. CDR3 protein: CASSQDLAGGPTDTQYF. CDR3 DNA sequence: TGTGCCAGCAGCCAAGATCTAGCGGGGGGGCCCACAGATACGCAGTATTTT.

The chain combines TRBV27 with TRBJ1-4; D uncertain. The CDR3 consists of 12 residues. Trimming stripped 3 bases from V and 11 bases from J, with 10 bases between. Per the germline V gene, CDR1 is MNHEY and CDR2 is SMNVEV (reference sequence). CDR3 DNA: TGTGCCAGCAGTTTGGGGTCGGGGAAACTGTTTTTT. It yields the protein CASSLGSGKLFF.

The genes are TRBV28 and TRBJ2-7, with no clear D. V lost 6 bases and J lost 4, with 13 bases in between. Germline V gives CDR1 MDHEN, CDR2 SYDVKM. The CDR3 has 13 amino acids. CDR3 residues: CASSQVQIYEQYF. CDR3 coding DNA: TGTGCCAGCAGCCAGGTCCAGATTTACGAGCAGTACTTC.

The CDR3 DNA sequence: TGTGCCAGCAGCTTATCGACAGGGACTAACTATGGCTACACCTTC. It codes for CASSLSTGTNYGYTF. V is TRBV11-2 and J is TRBJ1-2; 7 bases are shared with TRBD1. The CDR3 has 15 residues. Germline-derived CDR1 and CDR2 are SGHAT and FQNNGV. Losses at the gene ends were 2 bases for V and 0 bases for J; bases not matched to a gene: 3.

The rearrangement joins TRBV5-5 to TRBJ2-7; D possibly corresponds to TRBD1 (5 bases). The CDR3 loop spans 14 amino acids. Trimming cost V 4 bases and J 4 bases, with 15 bases left between them. Per germline, CDR1 SGHKS and CDR2 YYEKEE (reference sequence). Here the CDR3 reads CASSRGLLVYEQYF. In nucleotides, the CDR3 is TGTGCCAGCAGCAGGGGTCTTTTGGTTTACGAGCAGTACTTC.

The gene calls are TRBV6-6 and TRBJ1-5; D unclear. This CDR3 has 13 amino acids. V lost 2 bases and J 6 bases, leaving 8 bases between the germline ends. Germline values: CDR1 MNHNY, CDR2 SVGAGI (reference sequence). CDR3 in DNA: TGTGCCAGCAGTTACGCCTTCAGTCAGCCCCAGCATTTT. Protein sequence: CASSYAFSQPQHF.

This chain connects TRBV5-4 to TRBJ2-7, with TRBD2 matching 9 bases. The CDR3 contains 15 residues. Germline CDR1 and CDR2: SGHNT and YYREEE (reference sequence). V trimming: 7 bases; J trimming: 5 bases; junction bases outside the gene matches: 13. The CDR3 nucleotides are TGTGCCAGCGGAGGAGTCGCGGGAGGGCCCCACGAGCAGTACTTC. This gives the protein CASGGVAGGPHEQYF.

Worth noting for this clone: The same CDR3 also results from other DNA sequences found in this sample. This sequence joins TRBV7-3 and TRBJ2-2; 8 nucleotides align to TRBD1. This CDR3 has 15 amino acids. With 2 bases clipped from V and 2 bases from J, the junction kept 1 base outside the gene matches. Germline lookup yields CDR1 SGHTA and CDR2 FQGTGA. This CDR3 reads CASSLQGANTGELFF. For the CDR3, the DNA is TGTGCCAGCAGCTTACAGGGGGCTAACACCGGGGAGCTGTTTTTT. Full variable domain (rest looked up from reference TRBV7-3 and TRBJ2-2): GAGVSQTPSNKVTEKGKYVELRCDPISGHTALYWYRQSLGQGPEFLIYFQGTGAADDSGLPNDRFFAVRPEGSVSTLKIQRTERGDSAVYLCASSLQGANTGELFFGEGSRLTVL.

This clone was found a few times. The chain is built from TRBV7-2 and TRBJ1-1, with a tentative D call TRBD1 (5 bases). V was pared by 7 bases and J by 3 bases, with 12 bases between. CDR1 and CDR2 from the germline V gene are SGHTA and FQGNSA. CDR3 length: 13 amino acids. CDR3 DNA sequence: TGTGCCAGCAAATGGGGAGGGGACACTGAAGCTTTCTTT. Its protein product is CASKWGGDTEAFF.

The chain has TRBV5-6 and TRBJ1-2; maybe TRBD1 (5 bases). The CDR3 covers 14 residues. CDR1 SGHDT and CDR2 YYEEEE come from the germline V gene. V was cut by 3 bases and J by 3 bases, with 12 bases left in between. Written as DNA, the CDR3 is TGTGCCAGCAGCTCCATGGGGGGGGACTATGGCTACACCTTC. This translates into CASSSMGGDYGYTF.

This chain joins TRBV7-9 and TRBJ2-3; perhaps TRBD2 as D (6 bases). The germline V and J ends were trimmed by 0 bases and 2 bases, with 15 bases remaining between them. The CDR3 length is 17 residues. Germline V lookup: CDR1 SEHNR, CDR2 FQNEAQ (reference sequence). The CDR3 region is CASSLAPSRGLTDTQYF. The CDR3 nucleotides are TGTGCCAGCAGCTTAGCCCCCAGTCGGGGACTCACAGATACGCAGTATTTT.